The source of this T cell receptor beta chain is a study of vaccination and CD4 T cells after COVID-19. On this clonotype: The antigen remains undetermined.

V lost 8 bases, J lost 5 bases, and 15 bases lay in between. The CDR3 is 13 residues long. Germline V CDR1 and CDR2: MNHEY, SVGEGT. Cultured CD4+ T-cell DNA underwent Oncomine TCR Beta short-read sequencing. In TCRdb, the PCR reads were re-called with MiXCR into one record per CDR3 protein. The data hold more than 25,000 distinct CDR3 sequences, with roughly a third observed a single time. As for time point: late sampling 161 to 241 days after vaccination in a few convalescent patients. The treatment here: approximately nine-day PBMC culture with coronavirus spike peptide pools or control peptides (ViraFEST assay).

The sequence was obtained from a human donor who had recovered from COVID-19. The chain couples TRBV6-2 or TRBV6-3 to TRBJ1-2, with D perhaps TRBD1 (5 bases). The sequencing used CD4+ T cells from blood, cultured in vitro, collected about 7 months after SARS-CoV-2 vaccination. CDR3 sequence: CASAPEGVYGYTF. The CDR3 region has the DNA TGTGCCAGCGCCCCTGAAGGGGTATATGGCTACACCTTC.